This is a list of T cell receptor beta chains from one sample in a study of blood T cell repertoires in COVID-19. Only in-frame clones appear in the TCRdb table, and some are missing; sequencing was by immunoSEQ multiplex PCR. The profile covers 150,000 to 250,000 clones, with around 81% appearing a single time and approximately 7.6% taken by the ten largest. Sequencing used PBMCs or T cells enriched from blood (not recorded which). These receptors came from a man aged 35 to 55 who had recovered from COVID-19. The CDR3 runs from the conserved cysteine through the conserved F or W. The order of the fields is CDR3 protein, CDR3 DNA, J gene, clone size, D gene, V gene. The D gene is left open where the match is weak. A row's size may be missing; if present it is once, few, many or a size class.

CDR3: CASTLSGEGLGANYGYTF; DNA: TGTGCCAGCACCCTATCAGGGGAAGGGTTAGGAGCTAACTATGGCTACACCTTC; J: TRBJ1-2; size: NA; D: NA; V: TRBV21-1
CDR3: CASSLVGQGAGTF; DNA: NA; J: TRBJ1-2; size: NA; D: NA; V: TRBV12-3/TRBV12-4
CDR3: CASSTGGLGQPQHF; DNA: TGCGCCAGCAGCACCGGGGGTTTGGGTCAGCCCCAGCATTTT; J: TRBJ1-5; size: NA; D: NA; V: TRBV5-1
CDR3: CASSRDRGQPQHF; DNA: TGTGCCAGCAGTAGGGACAGGGGTCAGCCCCAGCATTTT; J: TRBJ1-5; size: NA; D: TRBD1; V: TRBV6-6
CDR3: CASSADRGEKLFF; DNA: TGTGCCAGCAGCGCGGACAGGGGAGAAAAACTGTTTTTT; J: TRBJ1-4; size: NA; D: TRBD1; V: TRBV9
CDR3: CASRTNWGTDTQYF; DNA: TGTGCCAGCAGAACTAACTGGGGCACAGATACGCAGTATTTT; J: TRBJ2-3; size: NA; D: NA; V: TRBV3-1/TRBV3-2
CDR3: CASSQDRNRGSDGYTF; DNA: TGTGCCAGCAGCCAAGACCGGAACAGGGGGTCAGATGGCTACACCTTC; J: TRBJ1-2; size: NA; D: TRBD1; V: TRBV4-2
CDR3: CASSIPGQGNTGELFF; DNA: TGTGCCAGCAGCATTCCGGGACAGGGGAACACCGGGGAGCTGTTTTTT; J: TRBJ2-2; size: few; D: TRBD1; V: TRBV7-6
CDR3: CASSEGTTSGNTIYF; DNA: TGTGCCAGCAGTGAAGGGACAACCTCTGGAAACACCATATATTTT; J: TRBJ1-3; size: NA; D: NA; V: TRBV2
CDR3: CASSPRGTYGYTF; DNA: TGTGCCAGCAGCCCGCGGGGAACATATGGCTACACCTTC; J: TRBJ1-2; size: once; D: NA; V: TRBV7-2
CDR3: CASSPWSDRNYGYTF; DNA: TGTGCCAGCAGTCCCTGGAGCGACCGGAACTATGGCTACACCTTC; J: TRBJ1-2; size: NA; D: NA; V: TRBV27
CDR3: CASSRLEGYGYTF; DNA: TGTGCCAGCAGTAGGCTGGAGGGCTATGGCTACACCTTC; J: TRBJ1-2; size: NA; D: NA; V: TRBV28
CDR3: CASSKSGTSAYNEQFF; DNA: TGTGCCAGCAGTAAAAGTGGGACTAGCGCCTACAATGAGCAGTTCTTC; J: TRBJ2-1; size: NA; D: TRBD2; V: TRBV28
CDR3: CASRKTGTGGSGELFF; DNA: TGTGCCAGCAGAAAGACCGGGACAGGGGGTTCCGGGGAGCTGTTTTTT; J: TRBJ2-2; size: NA; D: TRBD1; V: TRBV11-2
CDR3: CASSVGRKFGNTIYF; DNA: TGTGCCAGCAGCGTTGGCAGGAAGTTCGGAAACACCATATATTTT; J: TRBJ1-3; size: many; D: NA; V: TRBV9
CDR3: CASSYLGAYEQYF; DNA: TGTGCCAGCAGCTACCTCGGGGCCTACGAGCAGTACTTC; J: TRBJ2-7; size: NA; D: NA; V: TRBV7-9
CDR3: CASSSIGAGELFF; DNA: TGTGCCAGCAGCTCGATCGGGGCCGGGGAGCTGTTTTTT; J: TRBJ2-2; size: NA; D: NA; V: TRBV5-8
CDR3: CASSLGGDDTPQHF; DNA: TGTGCCAGCAGTTTGGGGGGGGACGACACGCCCCAGCATTTT; J: TRBJ1-5; size: NA; D: NA; V: TRBV7-6
CDR3: CASSLSGDSPLHF; DNA: TGTGCCAGCAGCTTAAGCGGCGATTCACCCCTCCACTTT; J: TRBJ1-6; size: NA; D: NA; V: TRBV7-3
CDR3: CASSSGGEKPQHF; DNA: TGTGCCAGCAGCTCCGGTGGAGAGAAGCCCCAGCATTTT; J: TRBJ1-5; size: NA; D: NA; V: TRBV5-8
CDR3: CASSQDRGGYGYTF; DNA: TGTGCCAGCAGCCAAGACAGGGGAGGATATGGCTACACCTTC; J: TRBJ1-2; size: few; D: TRBD1; V: TRBV7-2
CDR3: CASSSGLPYEQYF; DNA: TGCGCCAGCAGCTCGGGACTGCCCTACGAGCAGTACTTC; J: TRBJ2-7; size: few; D: NA; V: TRBV5-1
CDR3: CAISPGVSYEQYF; DNA: TGTGCCATCAGTCCCGGGGTCTCCTACGAGCAGTACTTC; J: TRBJ2-7; size: few; D: NA; V: TRBV10-3
CDR3: CASTSGDRVGYTF; DNA: TGTGCCAGCACGTCGGGGGACAGGGTCGGCTACACCTTC; J: TRBJ1-2; size: few; D: TRBD1; V: TRBV9
CDR3: CASSLGTGRRYGYTF; DNA: TGTGCCAGCAGCTTAGGGACAGGCCGTAGGTATGGCTACACCTTC; J: TRBJ1-2; size: few; D: TRBD1; V: TRBV7-2
CDR3: CASSADLSREKLFF; DNA: TGTGCCAGCAGTGCTGATCTGAGTCGCGAAAAACTGTTTTTT; J: TRBJ1-4; size: NA; D: NA; V: TRBV2
CDR3: CASSQPRHMPYGYTF; DNA: TGCGCCAGCAGCCAACCAAGACACATGCCCTATGGCTACACCTTC; J: TRBJ1-2; size: NA; D: NA; V: TRBV4-1
CDR3: CASSLALDQPQHF; DNA: TGTGCCAGCAGCTTAGCTCTAGATCAGCCCCAGCATTTT; J: TRBJ1-5; size: NA; D: NA; V: TRBV11-2
CDR3: CASTARTLRQETQYF; DNA: TGTGCCAGCACCGCCCGTACATTACGACAAGAGACCCAGTACTTC; J: TRBJ2-5; size: NA; D: NA; V: TRBV7-9
CDR3: CASSSGQGRYTF; DNA: TGTGCCAGCAGCTCGGGACAGGGGCGGTACACCTTC; J: TRBJ1-2; size: NA; D: TRBD1; V: TRBV7-9
CDR3: CASSRAGGYNEQFF; DNA: TGCGCCAGCAGCCGAGCGGGGGGGTACAATGAGCAGTTCTTC; J: TRBJ2-1; size: NA; D: TRBD2; V: TRBV4-3
CDR3: CASSHVDWNHPRTEAFF; DNA: TGTGCCAGCAGCCACGTGGACTGGAACCACCCGAGGACTGAAGCTTTCTTT; J: TRBJ1-1; size: NA; D: NA; V: TRBV2
CDR3: CASSNQDRQETQYF; DNA: TGTGCCAGCAGCAACCAGGACAGGCAAGAGACCCAGTACTTC; J: TRBJ2-5; size: NA; D: TRBD1; V: TRBV5-8
CDR3: CASSFWAGGSGYTF; DNA: TGTGCCAGCAGTTTTTGGGCAGGGGGATCTGGCTACACCTTC; J: TRBJ1-2; size: NA; D: TRBD1; V: TRBV28
CDR3: CASSLLSRDYGYTF; DNA: TGTGCCAGCAGCTTACTTAGCAGGGACTATGGCTACACCTTC; J: TRBJ1-2; size: NA; D: NA; V: TRBV5-6
CDR3: CASSRGFGTEGNQPQHF; DNA: TGTGCCAGCAGCCGTGGCTTCGGGACAGAGGGCAATCAGCCCCAGCATTTT; J: TRBJ1-5; size: NA; D: TRBD1; V: TRBV7-4
CDR3: CASSSQRNEQFF; DNA: TGTGCCAGCAGCTCACAACGCAATGAGCAGTTCTTC; J: TRBJ2-1; size: NA; D: NA; V: TRBV7-3
CDR3: CASIPRGATNEKLFF; DNA: TGTGCCAGCATCCCCCGGGGGGCAACTAATGAAAAACTGTTTTTT; J: TRBJ1-4; size: NA; D: NA; V: TRBV28
CDR3: CAISMGEDTEAFF; DNA: TGTGCCATCAGTATGGGGGAGGACACTGAAGCTTTCTTT; J: TRBJ1-1; size: NA; D: NA; V: TRBV10-3
CDR3: CASSDRLAGTDTQYF; DNA: TGTGCCAGTAGTGACCGACTAGCGGGGACAGATACGCAGTATTTT; J: TRBJ2-3; size: NA; D: TRBD2; V: TRBV19
CDR3: CASKLRFSIVSNQPQHF; DNA: TGTGCCAGTAAACTGCGCTTCTCTATTGTTAGCAATCAGCCCCAGCATTTT; J: TRBJ1-5; size: NA; D: NA; V: TRBV19
CDR3: CASSIDRGGTEAFF; DNA: TGTGCCAGCAGCATTGACAGGGGAGGGACTGAAGCTTTCTTT; J: TRBJ1-1; size: NA; D: TRBD1; V: TRBV5-4
CDR3: CASSQAGFSDNEKLFF; DNA: TGCGCCAGCAGCCAAGCGGGGTTTTCTGATAATGAAAAACTGTTTTTT; J: TRBJ1-4; size: NA; D: NA; V: TRBV4-1
CDR3: CASSPLGAGEETQYF; DNA: TGTGCCAGTAGTCCCCTTGGGGCAGGGGAAGAGACCCAGTACTTC; J: TRBJ2-5; size: NA; D: NA; V: TRBV19
CDR3: CASALTGWAQGKNYGYTF; DNA: TGTGCCAGCGCTCTTACGGGTTGGGCACAGGGGAAAAACTATGGCTACACCTTC; J: TRBJ1-2; size: NA; D: TRBD1; V: TRBV27
CDR3: CAWGGRDKAFF; DNA: TGTGCCTGGGGGGGCAGGGATAAAGCTTTCTTT; J: TRBJ1-1; size: NA; D: NA; V: TRBV30
CDR3: CAWSDRNVGDQPQHF; DNA: TGTGCCTGGAGTGATCGGAATGTCGGAGATCAGCCCCAGCATTTT; J: TRBJ1-5; size: few; D: NA; V: TRBV30
CDR3: CASSPTIGGAFNEQFF; DNA: TGTGCCAGCTCCCCAACCATTGGGGGGGCCTTCAATGAGCAGTTCTTC; J: TRBJ2-1; size: NA; D: NA; V: TRBV18
CDR3: CASLGTVPADTQYF; DNA: TGTGCCTCACTCGGGACAGTGCCTGCGGATACGCAGTATTTT; J: TRBJ2-3; size: NA; D: TRBD1; V: TRBV2
CDR3: CASSLVRGDYGYTF; DNA: TGTGCCAGCAGCTTGGTGCGGGGGGATTATGGCTACACCTTC; J: TRBJ1-2; size: NA; D: NA; V: TRBV5-6
CDR3: CASSLGGFGNQPQHF; DNA: TGTGCCAGCAGCTTGGGAGGTTTTGGCAATCAGCCCCAGCATTTT; J: TRBJ1-5; size: NA; D: NA; V: TRBV5-6
CDR3: CASSSVITRGEAFF; DNA: TGTGCCAGCAGTTCCGTCATAACCCGGGGTGAAGCTTTCTTT; J: TRBJ1-1; size: NA; D: NA; V: TRBV6-2/TRBV6-3
CDR3: CASSVGGYGGQETQYF; DNA: TGTGCCAGCAGCGTAGGAGGCTACGGGGGCCAAGAGACCCAGTACTTC; J: TRBJ2-5; size: NA; D: NA; V: TRBV9
CDR3: CATALPGVYGYTF; DNA: TGTGCCACCGCCCTTCCAGGGGTTTATGGCTACACCTTC; J: TRBJ1-2; size: NA; D: NA; V: TRBV13